This entry concerns a single T cell receptor beta chain. The antigen this receptor binds is unknown. Base qualities are missing; no much larger clone stands one base away. This sample stems from a study of cytomegalovirus exposure and HLA in healthy donors listed by TCRdb under 2017. General notes on the study: An earlier analysis of 587 of the donors reported around 280 Gb of sequence data and approximately 120 million unique TCR beta sequences obtained from around 190 million T cells. An early release that covered about 640 HLA-typed donors contained approximately 300 gigabases of sequencing data and 75 million to 100 million unique TCR sequences. Of the 300 to 500 genotyped donors, approximately 81% were placed in the genetic ancestry cluster associated with self-reported Caucasian donors. The aim of the study was to test whether cataloging public T cell receptors could identify signatures of past pathogen exposure. Using immunosequencing, the study profiled T cell repertoires from around 670 subjects and related those repertoires to cytomegalovirus serostatus. A separate validation cohort of roughly 110 different subjects was used in addition to the 666-subject first cohort. The study combined high-throughput TCR immunosequencing, statistical association of individual TCRs with disease status, and machine learning to predict cytomegalovirus infection status. In a later analysis, previously published TCR beta repertoires from fewer than 750 donors were re-analyzed and high-resolution HLA genotyping was added so that TCR occurrence patterns could be studied. Rather than drawing on any new phenotypic data, the later analysis identified candidate immune exposures from TCR beta sequences and the way those sequences occurred across donors. An earlier analysis of approximately 630 of the donors applied high-throughput TCR beta sequencing to assess whether each TCR beta V gene segment acted as functional or pseudogenic. Alongside the repertoire data, information on donor age, sex, ethnicity and CMV serostatus was compiled. In a later genetic analysis, genome-wide SNP genotypes for about three fifths of the 666 donors were used, and that subset was treated as a discovery cohort. Every discovery cohort repertoire had been produced on one sequencing platform. HLA typing included class I and class II loci at four-digit resolution. The number of typed donors differed by locus: about 620-640 for A, B, C, DRB1 and DQB1; approximately 520 for DQA1; 606 for DPA1; and 400 to 480 for DPB1. Five DR-DQ haplotypes were treated as single units for association and clustering because of strong linkage in the cohort. Among 398 genotyped donors of the cohort, an average of approximately 230,000 unique TCR beta nucleotide sequences were sequenced per donor, about a sixth of them non-productive. Summary of the overall study and its limitations: Compared with equally common non-associated chains, HLA-associated TCR beta chains in a later analysis were more clonally expanded and had lower generation probabilities. Roughly uniform sequencing depth across donors was assumed in presence/absence analyses, although this assumption may not hold. A later analysis found that TCR association rates varied across HLA loci, with DRB1 alleles showing the most associated TCRs and HLA-C alleles the fewest. Correlated functional status among segregating V segments might be attributable to linkage disequilibrium, but an unknown experimental factor could not be ruled out. Across donors, most TCR sequences were observed very rarely, whereas some public TCRs were present in many individuals. Several of the top co-occurrence clusters appeared to be linked to parvovirus B19, influenza, CMV and Epstein-Barr virus, according to a later analysis. Only TCR beta chains were sequenced in this cohort, and the absence of alpha or paired-chain data limited detectable features. A later genetic analysis reported fewer N-insertions in productive TCRs among donors in an Asian-associated ancestry cluster than the approximately 700-donor mean. V-gene and J-gene trimming of TCR beta chains was associated with a missense DCLRE1C variant in a later genetic analysis, and the association was replicated in an independent cohort. The study listed approximately 150 TCR beta chains as associated with cytomegalovirus. The classifier was reported to diagnose cytomegalovirus status with high specificity and sensitivity in both the original and validation cohorts. In vitro tests confirmed that three of the cytomegalovirus-associated TCR beta chains recognize cytomegalovirus antigens. The authors suggested that the approach could potentially be extended to other disease states and immunological phenotypes. HLA typing was unavailable for some donors at each locus, so association tests used only the typed subset. An earlier analysis of approximately 590 of the donors showed that most TCR beta V segments appeared in productive rearrangements either about 90% or about 30% of the time, which broadly matched IMGT annotations. The earlier analysis of 587 of the donors excluded seventeen rarely observed V segments, including chromosome 9 orphons, because counts were too low. A further reported finding was that TCR beta sequences accurately predicted the HLA-A and HLA-B alleles for most subjects in the first cohort. In a later analysis, around 17,000 TCR beta sequences were associated with specific HLA alleles at a false discovery rate of 0.05. When HLA alleles, especially DR and DQ, strongly co-occurred, TCR associations were difficult to assign to individual alleles. A group of highly shared sequence variants was considered likely to be a technical artifact of the sequencing pipeline. Immune exposure information for the cohort was limited to CMV serostatus. A later analysis found that most CMV-associated TCR beta chains appeared HLA-restricted, with HLA associations seemingly driven largely by CMV exposure.

The library was prepared using the immunoSEQ multiplex PCR assay. A mixture of 60 forward primers for TCR Vbeta segments and 13 reverse primers for TCR Jbeta segments was used in the multiplex PCR. The CDR3 region of rearranged TCR beta genes was amplified from genomic DNA by a multiplex PCR assay. Amplified TCR beta libraries were sequenced as 87-base-pair reads on the Illumina HiSeq System. The paper's data handling went like this. A later analysis counted about 76 million unique TCR beta chains across the 700 or so repertoires, and 10 million to 11 million of these chains were shared by at least two donors. Raw reads were error-corrected and collapsed into unique sequences by a nearest-neighbor algorithm in which closely related sequences were merged to remove PCR and sequencing errors. To assign V, D and J gene segments, CDR3 sequences were aligned to IMGT reference sequences. For a sequence to be retained, a match of at least six nucleotides was required to both a V gene segment and a J gene segment. A rearrangement was called productive if the CDR3 had no stop codons and remained in frame with V and J, and every other rearrangement was called non-productive. CDR3 was defined according to IMGT convention as the region running from the second conserved V-encoded cysteine to the conserved J-encoded phenylalanine. Sequences without an unambiguous match to a single V gene segment were excluded from the earlier analysis of about 630 of the donors. In an earlier analysis of 587 of the donors, V segments were called functional above 56.7% productive rearrangements and were called segregating when the between-donor standard deviation exceeded 5%. A statistical classification framework was built to diagnose cytomegalovirus status from the catalog of TCR beta chain sequences. In a later analysis, V and J genes were assigned by comparing TCR nucleotide sequences against IMGT/GENE-DB human TR gene sequences. Using the TCRdist pipeline, a later analysis assigned CDR3 sequences along with most-parsimonious VDJ recombination scenarios. In a later analysis, each TCR beta chain was defined by its CDR3 amino acid sequence together with its V-gene family, and reads lacking a unique V-gene family were excluded. A later analysis removed several hundred highly shared, low-generation-probability nucleotide sequences to deal with suspected cross-contamination and a sequencing artifact. For each public chain, a later analysis derived a clonal expansion index from normalized ranks of inferred template counts within each repertoire. In a later analysis, generation probabilities were computed with a VDJ recombination model fitted to out-of-frame rearrangements, and the resulting probabilities were checked against IGoR. In a later analysis, hypergeometric tests were used to score TCR-TCR, TCR-HLA and TCR-CMV co-occurrence, with a repertoire-size bias correction applied to TCR pairs. To estimate false discovery rates, a later analysis permuted the HLA or CMV assignments 20 times. A later analysis grouped co-occurring TCRs with DBSCAN, adding TCRdist sequence similarity when clustering within HLA-allele-positive subsets. Co-occurrence clustering excluded repertoires with fewer than 30,000 or more than 120,000 public chains, plus five with anomalous nucleotide sharing. Here the immuneACCESS table is served through TCRdb, limited to in-frame sequences with V and J called. Missing clones are a known gap in these copies; in checked studies unresolved V genes cover under half, and the rest lacks a known reason. That table supplies the V and J calls and clone size; D and trimming were determined from the DNA. Here the sample has about 89,000 clones; 76% occur a single time. The ten top clones hold more than 1.3% of the sample.

In total, roughly 670 healthy bone marrow donors made up the cohort. All cohort members were sampled while nominally healthy, although unrecorded immune exposures were likely present. The donor was CMV seronegative and was included in the group of about 400 seronegative cohort members. A peripheral blood sample was collected from each donor, and TCR beta sequencing was performed on peripheral blood mononuclear cells. The Qiagen DNeasy Blood Extraction Kit was used to extract genomic DNA from the blood cell samples. This clonotype originated in a male donor in good health and CMV-seronegative. Sequenced sample: PBMCs.

The sequence in DNA is TGTGCCAGCAGCGGGACTAGCGGGGGGGCGAGCTCCTACAATGAGCAGTTCTTC. This gives the protein CASSGTSGGASSYNEQFF. The sequence is built from TRBV9 and TRBJ2-1; the central 15 bases match TRBD2. The germline V and J ends show losses of 3 bases and 0 bases respectively, and no gene match explains 4 bases of the junction. The CDR1 and CDR2 encoded by the germline V gene are SGDLS and YYNGEE. Inclusive of the bounding cysteine and phenylalanine, the CDR3 is 18 residues long. The DNA shown is the 54-base CDR3, in frame from base 1.